This T cell receptor (beta chain) was obtained from a study of blood T cell repertoires in COVID-19. Germline V lookup: CDR1 MNHEY, CDR2 SVGAGI. This CDR3 is built from 15 residues. V gave up 6 bases and J gave up 1 base; unmatched junction bases: 3. This table comes from immunoSEQ multiplex PCR, and its TCRdb copy is limited to in-frame clones, with some not included. Of 100,000 to 120,000 clones listed, around 90% are singletons. The sample taken for sequencing was peripheral blood. This TCR was recovered from a human donor in a cohort sampled during active COVID-19. The chain is built from TRBV6-5 and TRBJ2-2; 9 bases align to TRBD1. CDR3 nucleotide sequence: TGTGCCAGCAGACCGGACAGGGGGAACACCGGGGAGCTGTTTTTT. Protein: CASRPDRGNTGELFF.